The clone carrying this T cell receptor beta chain was counted only a few times. What it binds is not known. The V and J ends lost 6 bases and 2 bases respectively, with 11 bases between them. CDR1 is MNHNS, CDR2 SASEGT, per germline. The CDR3 runs 14 residues. Unrecorded immune exposures were likely, despite nominal health at sampling. PCR primers comprised 60 Vbeta and 13 Jbeta primers. This table comes from immunoSEQ multiplex PCR, and its TCRdb copy is limited to in-frame clones, with some not included. This sample has 120,000 or so clones, with approximately 83% found just once. These data are taken from a study of cytomegalovirus exposure and HLA in healthy donors. Notes on the study in general: As a later analysis showed, a missense DCLRE1C variant was linked to trimming of TCR beta V- and J-genes.

The chain is built from TRBV6-1 and TRBJ1-3, with D unclear. Material: PBMCs. The receptor was isolated from a middle-aged man in good health and CMV-seronegative. The chain's CDR3 is CASSQAGTGNTIYF. CDR3 sequence (DNA): TGTGCCAGCAGCCAAGCGGGAACTGGAAACACCATATATTTT.